The clone carrying this T cell receptor (beta chain) has a count of ten or more. Its cognate antigen is unknown. The TCRbeta library incorporated unique molecular identifiers. Via MiXCR, TCRdb re-called the PCR reads, giving one row per CDR3 protein. Of roughly 790,000 distinct CDR3 sequences in the sample, about 15% are singletons; the top ten hold around 5.3%. These data are taken from a study of T-cell reconstitution after alpha-beta-depleted transplantation in children. General study results and limits: A year had passed since transplant, and T-cell counts and diversity by then came mostly from newly produced T cells. Roughly two months post-transplant, alpha-beta T cells reportedly originated from several hundred graft clones that had expanded.

The CDR3 is 13 amino acids. V lost 5 bases to trimming and J lost 3 bases, with 10 bases between them. Germline CDR1 and CDR2: DFQATT and SNEGSKA (reference sequence). V usage is TRBV20-1 and J usage is TRBJ2-2; D not certain. The input for sequencing was PBMCs, mostly from graft donor cells, taken 360 days after TCRalphabeta/CD19-depleted stem cell transplant. The receptor comes from a male patient aged 10 to 17 who had a stem cell transplant for acute lymphoblastic leukemia, so the T cells may come from the graft donor. The CDR3 spells CSAWEGYTGELFF. The CDR3 coding sequence is TGCAGTGCTTGGGAAGGGTACACCGGGGAGCTGTTTTTT.